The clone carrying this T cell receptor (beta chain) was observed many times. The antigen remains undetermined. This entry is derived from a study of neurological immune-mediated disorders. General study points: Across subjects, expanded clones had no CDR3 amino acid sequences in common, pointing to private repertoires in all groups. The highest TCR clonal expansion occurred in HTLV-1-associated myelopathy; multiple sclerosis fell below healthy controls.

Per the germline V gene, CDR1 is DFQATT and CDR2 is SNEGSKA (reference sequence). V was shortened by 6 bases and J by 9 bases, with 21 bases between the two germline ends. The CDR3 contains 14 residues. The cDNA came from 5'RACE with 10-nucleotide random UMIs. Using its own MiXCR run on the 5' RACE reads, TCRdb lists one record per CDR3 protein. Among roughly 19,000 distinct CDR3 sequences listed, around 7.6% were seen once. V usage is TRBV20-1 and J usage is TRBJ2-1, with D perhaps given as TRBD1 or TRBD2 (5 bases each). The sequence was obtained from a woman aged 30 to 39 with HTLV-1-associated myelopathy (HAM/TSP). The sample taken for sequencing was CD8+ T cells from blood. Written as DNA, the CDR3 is TGCAGTGCCCCGAGGGGTCCCCTGTTGAGTGAGCAGTTCTTC. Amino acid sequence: CSAPRGPLLSEQFF.